The TCR beta chain under discussion was sequenced for a study of response to subunit inactivated influenza vaccine. Each CDR3 protein is one row after TCRdb ran MiXCR on the RT-PCR reads. Of a few hundred thousand distinct CDR3 sequences in the sample, about 14% were seen once. The germline V and J ends were trimmed by 1 base and 8 bases, with 6 bases remaining between them. The CDR3 extends over 11 amino acids. Germline CDR1 LGHDT, CDR2 YNNKEL (reference sequence). Specimen: PBMCs from blood, collected approximately 12 days after vaccination. This clonotype was obtained from a man aged 50 to 60 who received an inactivated influenza vaccine. V is TRBV3-1 and J is TRBJ2-7, with D hard to call. In DNA form, the CDR3 reads TGTGCCAGCAGCCAAGGGGGAAAGCAGTACTTC. It yields the protein CASSQGGKQYF.